This entry features one TCR beta chain sequence. CDR1 and CDR2 from the germline V gene are LNHDA and SQIVND (reference sequence). Unmatched junction bases numbered 17, after V lost 7 bases and J lost 7 bases. CDR3 length: 17 residues. Profiling relied on immunoSEQ multiplex PCR, and the TCRdb table lists in-frame clones only, not all of them. The sample has about 98,000 clones, nearly 97% seen once. The data belong to a study of technical replicates of blood from several donors. Sample: T cells isolated from PBMCs. This sequence originates from a human donor in good health. V is TRBV19 and J is TRBJ1-5; TRBD1 aligns across 9 bases. The CDR3 here is CASITRTGDFGFQPQHF. CDR3 coding DNA: TGTGCCAGTATCACTCGGACAGGGGACTTCGGGTTCCAGCCCCAGCATTTT.